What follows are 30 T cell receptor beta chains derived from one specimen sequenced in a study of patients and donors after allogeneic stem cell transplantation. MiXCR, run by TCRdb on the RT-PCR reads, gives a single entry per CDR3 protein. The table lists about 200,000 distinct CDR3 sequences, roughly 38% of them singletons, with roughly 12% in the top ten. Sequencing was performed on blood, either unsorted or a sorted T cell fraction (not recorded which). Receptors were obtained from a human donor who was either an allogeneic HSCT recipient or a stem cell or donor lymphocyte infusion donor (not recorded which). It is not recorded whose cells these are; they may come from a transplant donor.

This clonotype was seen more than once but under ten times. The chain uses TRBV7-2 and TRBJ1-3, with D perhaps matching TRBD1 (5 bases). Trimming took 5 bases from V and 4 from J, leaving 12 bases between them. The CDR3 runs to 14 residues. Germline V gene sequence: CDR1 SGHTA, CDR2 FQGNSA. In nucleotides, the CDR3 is TGTGCCAGCAGCACAGATCCAGGGGGAAACACCATATATTTT. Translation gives CASSTDPGGNTIYF.

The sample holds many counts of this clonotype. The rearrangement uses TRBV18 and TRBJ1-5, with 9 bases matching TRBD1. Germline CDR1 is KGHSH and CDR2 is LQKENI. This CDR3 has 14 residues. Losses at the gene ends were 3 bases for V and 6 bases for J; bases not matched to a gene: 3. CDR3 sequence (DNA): TGTGCCAGCTCACCGACAGGGGGTGGTCAGCCCCAGCATTTT. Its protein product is CASSPTGGGQPQHF.

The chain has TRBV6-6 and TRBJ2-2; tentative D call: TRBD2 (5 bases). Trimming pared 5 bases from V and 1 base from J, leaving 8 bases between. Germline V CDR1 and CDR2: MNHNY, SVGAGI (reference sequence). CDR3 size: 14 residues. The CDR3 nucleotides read TGTGCCAGCAGTCATACTAGGAACACCGGGGAGCTGTTTTTT. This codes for CASSHTRNTGELFF.

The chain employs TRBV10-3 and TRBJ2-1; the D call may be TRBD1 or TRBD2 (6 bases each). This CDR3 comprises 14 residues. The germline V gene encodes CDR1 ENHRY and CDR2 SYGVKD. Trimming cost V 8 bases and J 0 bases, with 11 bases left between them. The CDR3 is CAIGGLSSYNEQFF. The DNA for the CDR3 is TGTGCCATCGGGGGGCTCAGCTCCTACAATGAGCAGTTCTTC.

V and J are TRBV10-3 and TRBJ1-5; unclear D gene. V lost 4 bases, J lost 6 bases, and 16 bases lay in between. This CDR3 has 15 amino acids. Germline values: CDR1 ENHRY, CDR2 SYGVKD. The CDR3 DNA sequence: TGTGCCATCAGTGCAACCGGGCTGGAGGTTCAGCCCCAGCATTTT. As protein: CAISATGLEVQPQHF.

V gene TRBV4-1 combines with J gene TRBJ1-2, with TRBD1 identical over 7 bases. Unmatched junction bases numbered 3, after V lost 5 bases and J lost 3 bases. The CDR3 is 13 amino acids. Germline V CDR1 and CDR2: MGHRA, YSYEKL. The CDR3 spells CASSAQGHYGYTF. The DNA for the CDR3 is TGCGCCAGCAGCGCACAGGGGCACTATGGCTACACCTTC.

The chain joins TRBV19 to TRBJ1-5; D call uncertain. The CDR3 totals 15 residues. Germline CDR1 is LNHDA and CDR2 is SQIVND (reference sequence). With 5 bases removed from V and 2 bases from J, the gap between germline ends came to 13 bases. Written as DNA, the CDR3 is TGTGCCAGTAGTCTCCGAACGGTAGGCAATCAGCCCCAGCATTTT. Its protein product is CASSLRTVGNQPQHF.

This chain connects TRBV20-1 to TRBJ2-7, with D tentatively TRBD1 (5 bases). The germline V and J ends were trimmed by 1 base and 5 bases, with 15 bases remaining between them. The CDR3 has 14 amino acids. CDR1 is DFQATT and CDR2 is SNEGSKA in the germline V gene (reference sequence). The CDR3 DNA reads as TGCAGTGCTAGAGTCCAGGGTTTTTGGAACGAGCAGTACTTC. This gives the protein CSARVQGFWNEQYF.

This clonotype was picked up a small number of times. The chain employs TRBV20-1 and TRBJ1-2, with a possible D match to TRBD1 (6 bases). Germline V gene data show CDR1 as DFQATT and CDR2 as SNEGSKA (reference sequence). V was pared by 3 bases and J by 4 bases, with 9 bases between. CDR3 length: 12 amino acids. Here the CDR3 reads CSASQGTYGYTF. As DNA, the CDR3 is TGCAGTGCTAGTCAGGGGACCTATGGCTACACCTTC.

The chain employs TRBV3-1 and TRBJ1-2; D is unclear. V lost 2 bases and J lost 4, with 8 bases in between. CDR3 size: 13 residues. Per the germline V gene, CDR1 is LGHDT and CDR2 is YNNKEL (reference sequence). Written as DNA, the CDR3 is TGTGCCAGCAGCCAACCGACCGGCTATGGCTACACCTTC. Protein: CASSQPTGYGYTF.

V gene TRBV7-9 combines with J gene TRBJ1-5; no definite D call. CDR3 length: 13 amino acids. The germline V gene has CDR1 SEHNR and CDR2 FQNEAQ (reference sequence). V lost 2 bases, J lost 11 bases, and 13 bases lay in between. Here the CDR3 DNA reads TGTGCCAGCAGCTTAACCTACGGAGGGACCCAGCATTTT. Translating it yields CASSLTYGGTQHF.

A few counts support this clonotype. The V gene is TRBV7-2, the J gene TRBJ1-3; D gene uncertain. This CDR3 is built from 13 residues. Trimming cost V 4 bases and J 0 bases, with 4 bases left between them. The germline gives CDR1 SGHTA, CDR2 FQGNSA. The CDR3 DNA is TGTGCCAGCAGCTATCGCTCTGGAAACACCATATATTTT. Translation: CASSYRSGNTIYF.

The CDR3 nucleotides read TGTGCCAGCAGCCCCAGCGAGGACTTCAGGGAGACCCAGTACTTC. Protein: CASSPSEDFRETQYF. The chain joins TRBV12-3 or TRBV12-4 to TRBJ2-5, with D perhaps TRBD2 (5 bases). The CDR3 has 15 amino acids. Trimming stripped 6 bases from V and 5 bases from J, with 19 bases between.

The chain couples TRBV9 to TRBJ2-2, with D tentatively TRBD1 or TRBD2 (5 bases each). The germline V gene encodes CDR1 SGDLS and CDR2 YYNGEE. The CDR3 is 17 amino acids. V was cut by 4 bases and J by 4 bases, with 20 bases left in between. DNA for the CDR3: TGTGCCAGCAGCCCAAGAGGGGCCCCTGATGGCACCGGGGAGCTGTTTTTT. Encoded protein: CASSPRGAPDGTGELFF.

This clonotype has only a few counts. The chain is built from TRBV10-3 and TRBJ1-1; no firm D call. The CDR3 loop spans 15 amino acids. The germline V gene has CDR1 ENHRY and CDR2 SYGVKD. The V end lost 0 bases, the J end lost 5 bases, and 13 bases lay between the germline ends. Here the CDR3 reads CAISESAVVGTEAFF. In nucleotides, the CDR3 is TGTGCCATCAGTGAGTCCGCTGTGGTTGGGACTGAAGCTTTCTTT.

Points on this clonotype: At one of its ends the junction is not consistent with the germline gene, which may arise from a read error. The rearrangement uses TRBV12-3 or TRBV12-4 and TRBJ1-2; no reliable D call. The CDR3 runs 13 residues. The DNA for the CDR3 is TGTGCCAGCAGTTTTCGTGCCAACGCACCGGGCCACTTC. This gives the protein CASSFRANAPGHF.

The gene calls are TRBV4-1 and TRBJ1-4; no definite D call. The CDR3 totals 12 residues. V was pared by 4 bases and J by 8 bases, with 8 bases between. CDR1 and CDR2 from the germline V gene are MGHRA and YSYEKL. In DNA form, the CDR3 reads TGCGCCAGCAGCCCGCACGGCGAAAAACTGTTTTTT. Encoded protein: CASSPHGEKLFF.

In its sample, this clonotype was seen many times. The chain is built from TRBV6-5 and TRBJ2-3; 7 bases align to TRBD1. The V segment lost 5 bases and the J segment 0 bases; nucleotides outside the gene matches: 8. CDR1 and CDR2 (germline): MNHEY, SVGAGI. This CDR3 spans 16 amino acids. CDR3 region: CASSTIPGGSTDTQYF. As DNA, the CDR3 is TGTGCCAGCAGTACCATTCCAGGGGGTAGCACAGATACGCAGTATTTT.

The chain's CDR3 is CASSQDLVEAERTYNEQFF. The CDR3 nucleotides read TGCGCCAGCAGCCAAGATTTAGTCGAAGCGGAGAGGACCTACAATGAGCAGTTCTTC. This sequence joins TRBV4-3 and TRBJ2-1; D possibly corresponds to TRBD2 (5 bases). The CDR3 has 19 amino acids. The germline V gene encodes CDR1 LGHNA and CDR2 YSLEER. V was clipped by 0 bases and J by 2 bases, with 20 bases between them.

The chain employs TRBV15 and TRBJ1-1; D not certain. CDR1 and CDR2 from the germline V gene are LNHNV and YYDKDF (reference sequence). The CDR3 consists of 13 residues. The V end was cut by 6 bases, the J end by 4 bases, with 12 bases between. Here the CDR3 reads CATRAVSSTEAFF. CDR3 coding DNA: TGTGCCACCAGGGCGGTTTCGAGCACTGAAGCTTTCTTT.

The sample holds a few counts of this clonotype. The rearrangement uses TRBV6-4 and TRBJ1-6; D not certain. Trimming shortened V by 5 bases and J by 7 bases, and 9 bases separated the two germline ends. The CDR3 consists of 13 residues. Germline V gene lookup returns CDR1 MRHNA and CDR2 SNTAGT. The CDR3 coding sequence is TGTGCCAGCAGTAGTTCGGGCAATTCACCCCTCCACTTT. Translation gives CASSSSGNSPLHF.

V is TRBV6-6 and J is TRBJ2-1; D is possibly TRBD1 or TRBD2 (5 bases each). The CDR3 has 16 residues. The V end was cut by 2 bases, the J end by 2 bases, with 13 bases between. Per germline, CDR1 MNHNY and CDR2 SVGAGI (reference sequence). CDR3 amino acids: CASSYGTSRPYNEQFF. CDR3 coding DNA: TGTGCCAGCAGTTACGGGACCTCCAGGCCCTACAATGAGCAGTTCTTC.

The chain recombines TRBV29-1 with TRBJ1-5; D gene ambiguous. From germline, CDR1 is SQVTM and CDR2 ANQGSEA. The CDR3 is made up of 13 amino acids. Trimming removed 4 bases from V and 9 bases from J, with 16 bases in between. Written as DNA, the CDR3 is TGCAGCGTTGCCGTCAGGAACCCAGGGCCCCAGCATTTT. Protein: CSVAVRNPGPQHF.

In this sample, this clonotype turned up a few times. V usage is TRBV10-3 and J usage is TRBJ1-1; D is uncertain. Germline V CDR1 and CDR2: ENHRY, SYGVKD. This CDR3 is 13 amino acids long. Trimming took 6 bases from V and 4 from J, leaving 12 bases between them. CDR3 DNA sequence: TGTGCCATCAGGAGACGCTCGGGCACTGAAGCTTTCTTT. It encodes CAIRRRSGTEAFF.

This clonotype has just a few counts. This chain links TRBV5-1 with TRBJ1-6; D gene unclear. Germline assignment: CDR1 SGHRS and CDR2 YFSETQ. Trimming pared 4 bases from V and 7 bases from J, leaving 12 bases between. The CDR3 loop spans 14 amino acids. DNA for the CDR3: TGCGCCAGCAGCGTGGACGGTGGGAATTCACCCCTCCACTTT. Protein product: CASSVDGGNSPLHF.

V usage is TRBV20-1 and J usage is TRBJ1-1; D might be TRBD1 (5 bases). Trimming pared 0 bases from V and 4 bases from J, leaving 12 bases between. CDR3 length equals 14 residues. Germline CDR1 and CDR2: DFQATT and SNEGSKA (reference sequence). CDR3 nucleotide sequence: TGCAGTGCTAGAGATCCCCGGACATCCACTGAAGCTTTCTTT. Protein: CSARDPRTSTEAFF.

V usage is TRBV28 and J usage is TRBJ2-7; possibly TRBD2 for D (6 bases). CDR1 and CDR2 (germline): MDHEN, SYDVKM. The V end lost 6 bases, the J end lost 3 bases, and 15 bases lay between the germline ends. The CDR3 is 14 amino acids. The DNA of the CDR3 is TGTGCCAGCAGCTTACATGTGGGAGGCTACGAGCAGTACTTC. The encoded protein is CASSLHVGGYEQYF.

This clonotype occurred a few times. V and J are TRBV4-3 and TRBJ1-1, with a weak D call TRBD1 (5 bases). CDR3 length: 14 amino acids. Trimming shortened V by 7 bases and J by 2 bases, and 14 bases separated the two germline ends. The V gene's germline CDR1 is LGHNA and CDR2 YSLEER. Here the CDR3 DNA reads TGCGCCAGCACCCGCCGGGACGGCAACACTGAAGCTTTCTTT. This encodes CASTRRDGNTEAFF.

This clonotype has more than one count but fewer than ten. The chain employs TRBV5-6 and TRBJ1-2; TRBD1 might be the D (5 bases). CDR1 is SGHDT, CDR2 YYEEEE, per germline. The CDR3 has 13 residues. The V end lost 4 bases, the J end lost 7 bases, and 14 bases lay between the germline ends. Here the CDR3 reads CASSPRLGAGYTF. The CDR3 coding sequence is TGTGCCAGCAGCCCCCGCCTTGGGGCTGGCTACACCTTC.

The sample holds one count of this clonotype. The CDR3 coding sequence is TGTGCCAGCAGCCAAACAGGGGTGGGCACTGAAGCTTTCTTT. The encoded protein is CASSQTGVGTEAFF. The chain recombines TRBV11-2 with TRBJ1-1, with 7 bases that match TRBD1. J lost 4 bases, V lost 5 bases, and 7 bases had no gene match. This CDR3 has 14 amino acids. Looked up from germline, CDR1 is SGHAT and CDR2 is FQNNGV.